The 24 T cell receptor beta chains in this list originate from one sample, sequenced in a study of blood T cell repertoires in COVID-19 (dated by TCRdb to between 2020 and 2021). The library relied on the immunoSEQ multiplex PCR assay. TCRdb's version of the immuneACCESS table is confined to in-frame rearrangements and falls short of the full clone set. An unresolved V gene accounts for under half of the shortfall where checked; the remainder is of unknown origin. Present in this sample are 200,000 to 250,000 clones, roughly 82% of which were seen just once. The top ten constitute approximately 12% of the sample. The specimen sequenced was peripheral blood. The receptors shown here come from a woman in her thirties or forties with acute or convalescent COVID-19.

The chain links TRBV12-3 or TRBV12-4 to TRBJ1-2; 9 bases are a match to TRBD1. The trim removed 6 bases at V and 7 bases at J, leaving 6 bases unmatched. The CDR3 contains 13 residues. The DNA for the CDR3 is TGTGCCAGCAGCTCCACAGGGGGCGGTGGCTACACCTTC. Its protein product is CASSSTGGGGYTF.

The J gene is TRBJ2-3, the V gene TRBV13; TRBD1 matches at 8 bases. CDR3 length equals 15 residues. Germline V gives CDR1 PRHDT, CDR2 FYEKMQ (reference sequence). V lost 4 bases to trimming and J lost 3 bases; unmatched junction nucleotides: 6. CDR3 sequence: CASSWGQGATDTQYF. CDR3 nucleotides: TGTGCCAGCAGCTGGGGGCAGGGGGCAACAGATACGCAGTATTTT.

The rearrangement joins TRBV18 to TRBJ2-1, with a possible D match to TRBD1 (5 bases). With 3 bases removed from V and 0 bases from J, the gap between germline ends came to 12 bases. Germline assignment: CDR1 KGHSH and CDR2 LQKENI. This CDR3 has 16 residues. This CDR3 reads CASSPTMGPSYNEQFF. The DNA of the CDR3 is TGTGCCAGCTCACCCACAATGGGGCCCTCCTACAATGAGCAGTTCTTC.

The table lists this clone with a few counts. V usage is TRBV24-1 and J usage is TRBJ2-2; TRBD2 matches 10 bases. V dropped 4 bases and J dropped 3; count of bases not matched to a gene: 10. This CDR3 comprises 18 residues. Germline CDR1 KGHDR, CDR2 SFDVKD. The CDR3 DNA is TGTGCCACCAGTGACACTGGGGAGCGGGAGGGCCACACCGGGGAGCTGTTTTTT. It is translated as CATSDTGEREGHTGELFF.

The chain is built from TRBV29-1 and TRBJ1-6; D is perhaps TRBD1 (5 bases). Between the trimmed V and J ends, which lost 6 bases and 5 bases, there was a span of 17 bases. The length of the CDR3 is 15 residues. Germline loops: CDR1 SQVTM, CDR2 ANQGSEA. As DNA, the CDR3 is TGCAGCGTGCACCGGAAGGGGCACGATAATTCACCCCTCCACTTT. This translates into CSVHRKGHDNSPLHF.

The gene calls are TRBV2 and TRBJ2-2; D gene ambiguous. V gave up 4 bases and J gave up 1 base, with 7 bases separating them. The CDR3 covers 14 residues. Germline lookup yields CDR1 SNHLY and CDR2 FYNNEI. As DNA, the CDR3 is TGTGCCAGCAGTGGACTGTGGAACACCGGGGAGCTGTTTTTT. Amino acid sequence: CASSGLWNTGELFF.

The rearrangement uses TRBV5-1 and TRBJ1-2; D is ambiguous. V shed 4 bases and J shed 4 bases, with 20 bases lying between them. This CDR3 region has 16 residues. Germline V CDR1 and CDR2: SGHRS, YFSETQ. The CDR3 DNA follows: TGCGCCAGCAGCCCCGGGGAGCCACTGATTGGCTATGGCTACACCTTC. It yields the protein CASSPGEPLIGYGYTF.

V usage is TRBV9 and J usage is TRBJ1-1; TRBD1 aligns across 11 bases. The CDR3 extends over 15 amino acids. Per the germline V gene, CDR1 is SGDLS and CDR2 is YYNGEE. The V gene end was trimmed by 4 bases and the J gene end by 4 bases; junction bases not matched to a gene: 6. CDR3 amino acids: CASSLRDRGTTEAFF. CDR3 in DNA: TGTGCCAGCAGCCTACGGGACAGGGGGACCACTGAAGCTTTCTTT.

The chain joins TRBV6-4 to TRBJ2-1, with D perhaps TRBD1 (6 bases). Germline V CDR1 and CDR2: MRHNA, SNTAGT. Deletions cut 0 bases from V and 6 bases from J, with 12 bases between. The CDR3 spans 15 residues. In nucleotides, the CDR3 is TGTGCCAGCAGTGACTCTAAGGGGGAGAGCAATGAGCAGTTCTTC. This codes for CASSDSKGESNEQFF.

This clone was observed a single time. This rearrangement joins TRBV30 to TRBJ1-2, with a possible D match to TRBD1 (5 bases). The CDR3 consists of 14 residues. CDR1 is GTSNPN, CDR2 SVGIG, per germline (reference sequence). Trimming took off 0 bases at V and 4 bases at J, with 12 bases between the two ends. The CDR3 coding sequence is TGTGCCTGGAGTGTAAGGACAAGTCTCTATGGCTACACCTTC. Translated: CAWSVRTSLYGYTF.

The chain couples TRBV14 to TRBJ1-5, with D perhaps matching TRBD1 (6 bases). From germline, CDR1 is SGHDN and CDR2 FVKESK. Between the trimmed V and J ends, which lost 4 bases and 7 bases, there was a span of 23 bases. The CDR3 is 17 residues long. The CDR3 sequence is CASSLLRGGEIGQPQHF. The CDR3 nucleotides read TGTGCCAGCAGCCTACTAAGGGGGGGGGAGATTGGACAGCCCCAGCATTTT.

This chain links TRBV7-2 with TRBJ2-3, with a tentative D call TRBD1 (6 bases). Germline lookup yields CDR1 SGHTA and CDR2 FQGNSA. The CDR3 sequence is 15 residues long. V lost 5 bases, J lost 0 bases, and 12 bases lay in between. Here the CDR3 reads CASSIRTASTDTQYF. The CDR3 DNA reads TGTGCCAGCAGCATTCGGACAGCCAGCACAGATACGCAGTATTTT. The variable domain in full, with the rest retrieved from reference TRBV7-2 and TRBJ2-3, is GAGVSQSPSNKVTEKGKDVELRCDPISGHTALYWYRQSLGQGLEFLIYFQGNSAPDKSGLPSDRFSAERTGGSVSTLTIQRTQQEDSAVYLCASSIRTASTDTQYFGPGTRLTVL.

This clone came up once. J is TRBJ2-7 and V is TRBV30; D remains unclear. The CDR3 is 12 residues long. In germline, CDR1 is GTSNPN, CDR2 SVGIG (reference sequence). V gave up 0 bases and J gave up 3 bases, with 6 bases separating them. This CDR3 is CAWSVSVYEQYF. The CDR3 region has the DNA TGTGCCTGGAGTGTATCAGTCTACGAGCAGTACTTC. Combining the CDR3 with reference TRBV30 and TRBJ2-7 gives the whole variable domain SQTIHQWPATLVQPVGSPLSLECTVEGTSNPNLYWYRQAAGRGLQLLFYSVGIGQISSEVPQNLSASRPQDRQFILSSKKLLLSDSGFYLCAWSVSVYEQYFGPGTRLTVT.

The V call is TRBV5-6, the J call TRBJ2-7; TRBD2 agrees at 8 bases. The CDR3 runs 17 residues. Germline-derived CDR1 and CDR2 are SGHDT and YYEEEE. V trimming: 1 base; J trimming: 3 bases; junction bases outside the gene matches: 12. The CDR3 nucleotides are TGTGCCAGCAGCTTGCGTGGTAGCGGGGCACGGTACTACGAGCAGTACTTC. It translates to CASSLRGSGARYYEQYF.

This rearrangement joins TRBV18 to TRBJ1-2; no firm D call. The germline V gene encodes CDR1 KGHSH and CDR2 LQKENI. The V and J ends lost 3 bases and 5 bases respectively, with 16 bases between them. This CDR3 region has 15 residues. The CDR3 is CASSPVLGPEYGYTF. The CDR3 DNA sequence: TGTGCCAGCTCACCCGTACTTGGGCCAGAGTATGGCTACACCTTC.

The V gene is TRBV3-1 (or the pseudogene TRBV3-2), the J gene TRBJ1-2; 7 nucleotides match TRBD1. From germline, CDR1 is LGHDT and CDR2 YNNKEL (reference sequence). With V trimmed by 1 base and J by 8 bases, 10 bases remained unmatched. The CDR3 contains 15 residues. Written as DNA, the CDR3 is TGTGCCAGCAGCCAAGCCGCACAGGGGAATGGGGGCTACACCTTC. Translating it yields CASSQAAQGNGGYTF.

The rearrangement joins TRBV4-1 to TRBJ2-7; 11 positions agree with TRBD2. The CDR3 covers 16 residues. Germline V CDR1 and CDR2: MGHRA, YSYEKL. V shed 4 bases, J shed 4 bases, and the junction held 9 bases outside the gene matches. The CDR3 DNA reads TGCGCCAGCAGCCCCGTTAGCGGGGGGGCTTTATACGAGCAGTACTTC. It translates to CASSPVSGGALYEQYF.

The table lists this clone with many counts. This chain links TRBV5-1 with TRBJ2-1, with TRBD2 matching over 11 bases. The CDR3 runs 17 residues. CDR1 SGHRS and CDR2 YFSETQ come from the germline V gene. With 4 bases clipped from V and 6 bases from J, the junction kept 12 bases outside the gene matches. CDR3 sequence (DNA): TGCGCCAGCAGCAGAGGGACTAGCGGAACCTTTGGCAATGAGCAGTTCTTC. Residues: CASSRGTSGTFGNEQFF.

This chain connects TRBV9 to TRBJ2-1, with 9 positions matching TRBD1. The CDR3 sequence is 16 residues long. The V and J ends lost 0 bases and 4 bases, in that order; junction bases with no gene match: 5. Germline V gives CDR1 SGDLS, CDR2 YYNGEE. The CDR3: CASSVELQGAYNEQFF. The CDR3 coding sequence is TGTGCCAGCAGCGTAGAGCTACAGGGGGCATACAATGAGCAGTTCTTC.

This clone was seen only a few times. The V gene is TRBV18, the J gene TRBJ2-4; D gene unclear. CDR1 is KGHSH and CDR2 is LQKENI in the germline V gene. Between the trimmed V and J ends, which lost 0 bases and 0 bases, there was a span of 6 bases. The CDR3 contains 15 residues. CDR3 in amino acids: CASSPPALAKNIQYF. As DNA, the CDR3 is TGTGCCAGCTCACCACCGGCCCTAGCCAAAAACATTCAGTACTTC.

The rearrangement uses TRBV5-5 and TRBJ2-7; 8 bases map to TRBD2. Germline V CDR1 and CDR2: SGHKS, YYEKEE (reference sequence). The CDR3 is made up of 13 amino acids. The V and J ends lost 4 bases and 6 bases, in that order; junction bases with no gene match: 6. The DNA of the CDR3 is TGTGCCAGCAGCCTCGGGGGGGATAGCGAGCAGTACTTC. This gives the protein CASSLGGDSEQYF.

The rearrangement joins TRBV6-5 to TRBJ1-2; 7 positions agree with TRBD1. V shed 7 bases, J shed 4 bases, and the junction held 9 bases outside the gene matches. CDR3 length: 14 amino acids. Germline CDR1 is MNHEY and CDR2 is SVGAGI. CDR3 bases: TGTGCCAGCAAGAGGACAGGAACTACCTATGGCTACACCTTC. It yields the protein CASKRTGTTYGYTF.

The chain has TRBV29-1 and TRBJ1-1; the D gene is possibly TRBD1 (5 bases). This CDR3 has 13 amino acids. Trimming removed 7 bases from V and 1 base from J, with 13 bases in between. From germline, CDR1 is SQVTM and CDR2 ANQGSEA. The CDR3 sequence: CSALITGNTEAFF. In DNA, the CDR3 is TGCAGCGCATTAATAACAGGGAACACTGAAGCTTTCTTT. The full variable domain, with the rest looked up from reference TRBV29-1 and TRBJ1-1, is SAVISQKPSRDICQRGTSLTIQCQVDSQVTMMFWYRQQPGQSLTLIATANQGSEATYESGFVIDKFPISRPNLTFSTLTVSNMSPEDSSIYLCSALITGNTEAFFGQGTRLTVV.

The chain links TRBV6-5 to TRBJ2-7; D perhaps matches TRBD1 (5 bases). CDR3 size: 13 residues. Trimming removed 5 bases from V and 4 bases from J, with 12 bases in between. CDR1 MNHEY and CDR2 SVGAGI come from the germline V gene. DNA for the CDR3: TGTGCCAGCAGTAGGGGAAATAGGTACGAGCAGTACTTC. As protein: CASSRGNRYEQYF.